A single TCR beta chain is shown here with its context. Its antigen is unidentified. The CDR3 spans 13 residues. Germline loops: CDR1 MGHDK, CDR2 SYGVNS. Between the trimmed V and J ends, which lost 7 bases and 1 base, there was a span of 5 bases. This entry belongs to a study of T cell responses to AZD1222 COVID-19 vaccine. About the research overall: Investigators merged groups given second doses at roughly 4 or roughly 12 weeks.

The assay was immunoSEQ multiplex PCR, and TCRdb's table has in-frame clones only and misses some. The sample includes approximately 120,000 clones, roughly 93% of them seen just once. Study findings and constraints: Rises in breadth and depth of Spike-specific TCRs came after two AZD1222 doses. Spike-wide coverage was observed for vaccine-associated CD4 TCRs, with dominant responses at 160-218 and 743-854. Mostly white British, mostly female donors; authors suggested clonal diversity may be underestimated.

This chain joins TRBV25-1 and TRBJ2-6; D uncertain. Sequenced here: peripheral blood, sampled on day 0 of AZD1222 vaccination. The TCR sequence derives from an adult in good health. CDR3 sequence reads: CASMASGANVLTF. In DNA, the CDR3 is TGTGCCAGCATGGCGTCTGGGGCCAACGTCCTGACTTTC.